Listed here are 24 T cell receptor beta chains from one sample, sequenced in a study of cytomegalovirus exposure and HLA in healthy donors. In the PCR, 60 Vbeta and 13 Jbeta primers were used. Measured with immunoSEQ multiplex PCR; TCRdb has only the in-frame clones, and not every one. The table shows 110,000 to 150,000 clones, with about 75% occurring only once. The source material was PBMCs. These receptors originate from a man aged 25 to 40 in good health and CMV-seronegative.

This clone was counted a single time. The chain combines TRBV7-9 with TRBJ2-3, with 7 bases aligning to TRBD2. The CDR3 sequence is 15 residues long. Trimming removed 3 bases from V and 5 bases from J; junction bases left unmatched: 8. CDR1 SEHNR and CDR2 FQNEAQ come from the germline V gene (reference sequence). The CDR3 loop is CASSFYAGEEDTQYF. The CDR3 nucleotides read TGTGCCAGCAGCTTCTACGCGGGAGAGGAAGATACGCAGTATTTT.

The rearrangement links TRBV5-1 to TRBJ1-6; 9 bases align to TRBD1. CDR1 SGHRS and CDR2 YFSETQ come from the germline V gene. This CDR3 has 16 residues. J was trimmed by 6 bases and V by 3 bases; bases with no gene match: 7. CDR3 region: CASSSQQGAGNSPLHF. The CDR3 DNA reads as TGCGCCAGCAGCTCCCAACAGGGGGCCGGTAATTCACCCCTCCACTTT.

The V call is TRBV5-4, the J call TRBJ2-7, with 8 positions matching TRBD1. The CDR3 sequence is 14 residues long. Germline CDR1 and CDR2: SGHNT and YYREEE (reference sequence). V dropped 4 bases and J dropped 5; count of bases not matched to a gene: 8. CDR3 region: CASSRPDRVHEQYF. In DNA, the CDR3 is TGTGCCAGCAGCCGACCGGACAGGGTTCACGAGCAGTACTTC.

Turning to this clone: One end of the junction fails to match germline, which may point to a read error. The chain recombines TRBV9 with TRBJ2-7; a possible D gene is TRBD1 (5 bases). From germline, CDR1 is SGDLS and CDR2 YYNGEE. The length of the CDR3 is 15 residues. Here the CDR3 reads CAGSPGNPGLYEQYF. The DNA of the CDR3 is TGTGCCGGCAGCCCAGGGAACCCGGGCCTCTACGAGCAGTACTTC.

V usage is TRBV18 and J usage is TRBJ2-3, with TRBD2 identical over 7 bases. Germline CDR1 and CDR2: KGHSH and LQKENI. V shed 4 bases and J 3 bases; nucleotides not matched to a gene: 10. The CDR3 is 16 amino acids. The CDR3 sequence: CASSLETSRRTDTQYF. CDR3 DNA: TGTGCCAGCTCACTCGAGACTAGCCGGAGAACAGATACGCAGTATTTT.

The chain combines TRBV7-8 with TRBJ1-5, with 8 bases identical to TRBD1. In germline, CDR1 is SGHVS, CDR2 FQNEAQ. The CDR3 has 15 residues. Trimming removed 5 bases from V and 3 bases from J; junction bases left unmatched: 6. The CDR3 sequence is CASSQDRVNNQPQHF. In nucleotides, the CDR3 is TGTGCCAGCAGCCAGGACAGGGTGAACAATCAGCCCCAGCATTTT.

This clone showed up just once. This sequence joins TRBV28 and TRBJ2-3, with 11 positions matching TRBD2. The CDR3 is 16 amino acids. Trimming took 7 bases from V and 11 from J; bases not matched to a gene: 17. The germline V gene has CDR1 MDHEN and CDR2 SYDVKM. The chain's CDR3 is CASISPTSGSGGGQYF. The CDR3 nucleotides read TGTGCCAGCATATCACCCACTAGCGGGAGCGGTGGGGGGCAGTATTTT.

The CDR3 spells CASSIGGVWITEAFF. CDR3 in DNA: TGTGCCAGTAGTATAGGGGGCGTGTGGATCACTGAAGCTTTCTTT. The V gene is TRBV19, the J gene TRBJ1-1; the D gene is possibly TRBD1 (5 bases). The germline V gene encodes CDR1 LNHDA and CDR2 SQIVND (reference sequence). The CDR3 loop spans 15 amino acids. Trimming stripped 1 base from V and 4 bases from J, with 13 bases between.

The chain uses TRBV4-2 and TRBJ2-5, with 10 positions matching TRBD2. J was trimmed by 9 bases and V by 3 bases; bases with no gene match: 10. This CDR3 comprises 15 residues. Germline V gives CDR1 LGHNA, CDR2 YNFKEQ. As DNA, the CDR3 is TGTGCCAGCAGCCACAGCGGGGGGGTTAACTTCCCCCAGTACTTC. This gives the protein CASSHSGGVNFPQYF.

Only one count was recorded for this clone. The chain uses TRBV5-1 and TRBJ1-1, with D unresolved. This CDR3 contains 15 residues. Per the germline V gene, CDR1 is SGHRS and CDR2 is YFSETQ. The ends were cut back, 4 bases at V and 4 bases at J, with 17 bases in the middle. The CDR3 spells CASSPPSRGSTEAFF. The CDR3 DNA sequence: TGCGCCAGCAGCCCCCCCTCGCGGGGATCCACTGAAGCTTTCTTT.

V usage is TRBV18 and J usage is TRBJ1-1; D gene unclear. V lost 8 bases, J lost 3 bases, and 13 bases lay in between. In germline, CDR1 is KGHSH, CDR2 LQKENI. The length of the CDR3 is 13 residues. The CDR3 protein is CASQAGFDTEAFF. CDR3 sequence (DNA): TGTGCCAGCCAAGCAGGTTTCGACACTGAAGCTTTCTTT.

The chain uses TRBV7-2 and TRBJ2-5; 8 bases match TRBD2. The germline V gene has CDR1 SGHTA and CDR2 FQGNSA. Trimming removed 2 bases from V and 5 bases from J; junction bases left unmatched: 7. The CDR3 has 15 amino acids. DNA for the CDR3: TGTGCCAGCAGCTTAAGGTCGGGGGGGTGGGAGACCCAGTACTTC. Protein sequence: CASSLRSGGWETQYF.

The CDR3 loop is CASSTRTGTSGGELFF. The DNA of the CDR3 is TGTGCCAGCAGCACCCGTACCGGGACTAGCGGAGGGGAGCTGTTTTTT. J is TRBJ2-2 and V is TRBV9; TRBD2 agrees at 11 bases. The J segment lost 8 bases and the V segment lost 4 bases, leaving 10 bases of the junction unmatched. Germline V gene data show CDR1 as SGDLS and CDR2 as YYNGEE. The CDR3 covers 16 residues.

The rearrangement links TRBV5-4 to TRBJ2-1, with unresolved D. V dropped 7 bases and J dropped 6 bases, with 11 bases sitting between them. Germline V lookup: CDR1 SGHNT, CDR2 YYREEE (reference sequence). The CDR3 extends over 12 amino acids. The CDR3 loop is CASCLDSNEQFF. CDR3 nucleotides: TGTGCCAGCTGCCTCGACTCCAATGAGCAGTTCTTC.

The CDR3 DNA sequence: TGTGCCAGCAGCACCAACAGGGGAACTAATGAAAAACTGTTTTTT. This encodes CASSTNRGTNEKLFF. The genes are TRBV4-2 and TRBJ1-4; 7 bases line up with TRBD1. This CDR3 is 15 amino acids long. Germline values: CDR1 LGHNA, CDR2 YNFKEQ. Losses at the gene ends were 5 bases for V and 1 base for J; bases not matched to a gene: 4.

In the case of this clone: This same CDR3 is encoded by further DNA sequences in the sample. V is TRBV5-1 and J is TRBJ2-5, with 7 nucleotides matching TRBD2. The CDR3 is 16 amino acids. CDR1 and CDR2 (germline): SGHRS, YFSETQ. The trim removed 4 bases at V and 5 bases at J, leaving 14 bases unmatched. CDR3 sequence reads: CASSLDPSGLGETQYF. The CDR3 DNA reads TGCGCCAGCAGCCTGGACCCTAGCGGTCTAGGGGAGACCCAGTACTTC.

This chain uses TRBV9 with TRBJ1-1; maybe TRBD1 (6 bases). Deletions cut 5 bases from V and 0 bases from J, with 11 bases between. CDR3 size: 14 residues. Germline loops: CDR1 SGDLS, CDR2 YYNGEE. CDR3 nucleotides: TGTGCCAGCAGAGAAGGGGGAATGAACACTGAAGCTTTCTTT. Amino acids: CASREGGMNTEAFF.

CDR3 sequence (DNA): TGTGCCACGTGGCGCGGCGGATCGAACACTGAAGCTTTCTTT. Its protein product is CATWRGGSNTEAFF. The genes are TRBV2 and TRBJ1-1; the D is unclear. The germline V gene encodes CDR1 SNHLY and CDR2 FYNNEI. Trimming took off 10 bases at V and 1 base at J, with 16 bases between the two ends. The CDR3 extends over 14 amino acids.

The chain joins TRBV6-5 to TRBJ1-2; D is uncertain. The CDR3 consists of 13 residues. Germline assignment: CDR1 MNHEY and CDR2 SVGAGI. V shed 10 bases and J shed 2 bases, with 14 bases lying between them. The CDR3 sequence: CATHDSNNYGYTF. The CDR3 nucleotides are TGTGCCACCCACGATAGCAACAACTATGGCTACACCTTC.

The CDR3 DNA reads as TGTGCCGTAACGGGGGGATGGGAGCAGTACTTC. Translated: CAVTGGWEQYF. The chain joins TRBV6-1 to TRBJ2-7, with 7 bases lining up with TRBD2. Germline V lookup: CDR1 MNHNS, CDR2 SASEGT. The CDR3 covers 11 residues. V lost 11 bases to trimming and J lost 7 bases; unmatched junction nucleotides: 8.

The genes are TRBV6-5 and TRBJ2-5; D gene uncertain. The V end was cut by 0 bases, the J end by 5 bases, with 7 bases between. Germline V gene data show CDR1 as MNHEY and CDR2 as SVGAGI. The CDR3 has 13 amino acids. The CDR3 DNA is TGTGCCAGCAGTTACTCGGGCTCTGAGACCCAGTACTTC. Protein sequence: CASSYSGSETQYF.

The DNA for the CDR3 is TGCGCCAGCAGCTTGGGTGGTAGCGGGAGGTCAGATACGCAGTATTTT. It is translated as CASSLGGSGRSDTQYF. The chain combines TRBV5-1 with TRBJ2-3; 10 bases line up with TRBD2. Germline values: CDR1 SGHRS, CDR2 YFSETQ. V shed 0 bases and J 4 bases; nucleotides not matched to a gene: 5. The CDR3 runs 16 residues.

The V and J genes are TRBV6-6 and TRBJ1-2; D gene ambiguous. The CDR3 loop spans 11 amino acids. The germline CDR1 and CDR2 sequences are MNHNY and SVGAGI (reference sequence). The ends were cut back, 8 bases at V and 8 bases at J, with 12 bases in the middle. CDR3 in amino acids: CASRRQWGYTF. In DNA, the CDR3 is TGTGCCAGCCGGCGGCAGTGGGGCTACACCTTC.

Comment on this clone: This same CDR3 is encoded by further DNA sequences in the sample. CDR3 coding DNA: TGCGCCAGCAGGGGCAGGTCAGCGAACACTGAAGCTTTCTTT. Translated, it gives CASRGRSANTEAFF. The chain uses TRBV10-2 and TRBJ1-1, with D uncertain. CDR3 length equals 14 residues. V dropped 6 bases and J dropped 1 base, with 12 bases sitting between them. Germline values: CDR1 WSHSY, CDR2 SAAADI.